This T cell receptor (beta chain) appears in the sequencing data of a study of T cells after posttransplantation cyclophosphamide. Findings and limits, study-wide: TRB clonality was highly associated with recipient CMV seropositivity and reactivation.

Clones were sequenced by immunoSEQ multiplex PCR, and TCRdb holds only the in-frame ones, with some missing. Counted here are 21,000 or so clones, nearly 99% occurring once; the ten biggest clones make up 0.1% to 0.15%. Remarks on this clone: Its antigen remains unidentified.

The CDR3 is 15 residues long. V was pared by 1 base and J by 6 bases, with 4 bases of the junction left unmatched. Germline V gene lookup returns CDR1 SGHTA and CDR2 FQGNSA. The sample comprised naive CD8+ T cells sorted from PBMCs. The sequence came from a middle-aged man in good health, CMV-negative, and a related stem cell transplant donor. The V and J genes are TRBV7-2 and TRBJ2-1; 9 nucleotides line up with TRBD1. CDR3 loop: CASSLGDRELNEQFF. The DNA of the CDR3 is TGTGCCAGCAGCTTAGGGGACAGGGAACTCAATGAGCAGTTCTTC.